The clone carrying this T cell receptor (beta chain) has just one count. These data originate in a study of blood T cell repertoires in COVID-19. Study overall: Italy, Spain and the United States were the sources of the convalescent and acute COVID-19 samples. From T cells, B-cell-depleted T cells, or PBMCs came the material, which was cDNA or gDNA.

As processed by the authors: Reference gene primer amplification gave nucleated cell count estimates. TCRdb's table, derived via immunoSEQ multiplex PCR, lists solely in-frame clones and lacks some. That table gives V, J and clone size, and the DNA gave D and trimming. The profile shows roughly 250,000 clones, around 85% of them singletons. Germline V gene lookup returns CDR1 SGHVS and CDR2 FQNEAQ. Between the trimmed V and J ends, which lost 5 bases and 6 bases, there was a span of 6 bases. The CDR3 is 11 residues long. The sequencing sample was made of peripheral blood. The sequence was obtained from a woman aged 40 to 50 with active or convalescent COVID-19. The rearrangement joins TRBV7-8 to TRBJ2-3; no definite D call. CDR3 sequence: CASSPRDTQYF. The CDR3, as DNA: TGTGCCAGCAGCCCCCGGGATACGCAGTATTTT.